The 29 T cell receptor beta chains in this list originate from one sample, sequenced in a study of identical twins. TCRdb re-analysed the 5' RACE reads in MiXCR, keeping a single row per CDR3 protein. The repertoire has roughly 700,000 distinct CDR3 sequences, 8.5% to 9.5% of them found once; the top ten carry 0.98%. These sequences were also reported in another study, on yellow fever vaccine responses in identical twins.

Sequenced material: PBMCs. These receptors were taken from a woman aged 18-35 years in good health.

The rearrangement uses TRBV12-3 or TRBV12-4 and TRBJ2-1; 14 bases match TRBD2. The CDR3 is 19 residues long. The CDR3 nucleotides are TGTACCTGCAGTTCACCCGGGACTAGCGGGAGCTTCGCCTACAATGAGCAGTTCTTC. It yields the protein CTCSSPGTSGSFAYNEQFF.

The chain is built from TRBV6-5 and TRBJ1-5, with TRBD1 identical over 8 bases. The CDR3 contains 15 residues. CDR1 MNHEY and CDR2 SVGAGI come from the germline V gene. Losses at the gene ends were 4 bases for V and 3 bases for J; bases not matched to a gene: 5. The CDR3 region is CASSFPTGVNQPQHF. DNA for the CDR3: TGTGCCAGCAGTTTTCCGACAGGGGTCAATCAGCCCCAGCATTTT.

Only a few counts were recorded for this clonotype. This CDR3 reads CSARLWSGFYNEQFF. In DNA form, the CDR3 reads TGCAGTGCTAGGCTTTGGAGCGGGTTCTACAATGAGCAGTTCTTC. V usage is TRBV20-1 and J usage is TRBJ2-1; D might be TRBD2 (6 bases). The CDR3 runs to 15 residues. Germline V gene lookup returns CDR1 DFQATT and CDR2 SNEGSKA (reference sequence). Deletions cut 3 bases from V and 3 bases from J, with 15 bases between.

This clonotype has more than one count but fewer than ten. The gene calls are TRBV20-1 and TRBJ1-3; D unresolved. The germline V gene encodes CDR1 DFQATT and CDR2 SNEGSKA (reference sequence). The germline V and J ends were trimmed by 0 bases and 8 bases, with 11 bases remaining between them. The CDR3 covers 13 residues. The CDR3 sequence: CSAREGSGYTIYF. CDR3 nucleotide sequence: TGCAGTGCTAGAGAAGGTTCGGGGTACACCATATATTTT.

The sample holds many counts of this clonotype. The genes are TRBV4-2 and TRBJ2-2; either TRBD1 or TRBD2 may fit D (6 bases each). From germline, CDR1 is LGHNA and CDR2 YNFKEQ. The CDR3 contains 15 residues. With 8 bases removed from V and 5 bases from J, the gap between germline ends came to 18 bases. The DNA for the CDR3 is TGTGCCAGCCGGATCATGGGGGGCGATACCGGGGAGCTGTTTTTT. Translation: CASRIMGGDTGELFF.

This clonotype was counted only a few times. The CDR3 here is CATFGGAGVEAFF. DNA of the CDR3: TGTGCCACCTTCGGAGGGGCAGGGGTTGAAGCTTTCTTT. The gene calls are TRBV6-1 and TRBJ1-1; a possible D gene is TRBD1 (6 bases). The germline V gene encodes CDR1 MNHNS and CDR2 SASEGT. The CDR3 spans 13 residues. With 10 bases removed from V and 7 bases from J, the gap between germline ends came to 19 bases.

This clonotype was counted between two and nine times. The CDR3 region has the DNA TGTGCCAGCAGTGTCGGGATACAAATCCCCTCCTACGAGCAGTACTTC. This sequence encodes CASSVGIQIPSYEQYF. The chain joins TRBV12-3 or TRBV12-4 to TRBJ2-7, with a possible D match to TRBD2 (5 bases). V lost 5 bases to trimming and J lost 0 bases, with 17 bases between them. The CDR3 runs to 16 residues.

This clonotype was counted many times. The chain links TRBV20-1 to TRBJ2-3; 9 nucleotides agree with TRBD1. CDR1 DFQATT and CDR2 SNEGSKA come from the germline V gene (reference sequence). The J segment lost 2 bases and the V segment lost 2 bases, leaving 11 bases of the junction unmatched. CDR3 size: 17 residues. The CDR3 sequence is CSARSTYRGLDTDTQYF. CDR3 in DNA: TGCAGTGCTAGATCCACTTACAGGGGGCTCGACACAGATACGCAGTATTTT.

The chain employs TRBV6-1 and TRBJ2-1; 7 bases are a match to TRBD2. The V segment lost 2 bases and the J segment 9 bases; nucleotides outside the gene matches: 10. The CDR3 runs to 15 residues. Germline V gene sequence: CDR1 MNHNS, CDR2 SASEGT. CDR3 sequence: CASSEPPGLFSEQFF. The CDR3 coding sequence is TGTGCCAGCAGTGAACCCCCGGGACTATTCAGTGAGCAGTTCTTC.

The chain couples TRBV30 to TRBJ2-2; 11 bases map to TRBD2. This CDR3 has 16 residues. The V segment lost 1 base and the J segment 4 bases; nucleotides outside the gene matches: 5. CDR1 and CDR2 (germline): GTSNPN, SVGIG (reference sequence). The CDR3 bases are TGTGCCTGGAGTGCCCCCGGGACTAGCGGCACCGGGGAGCTGTTTTTT. Translated, it gives CAWSAPGTSGTGELFF.

CDR3 region: CASSLADRVRSPLHF. The CDR3 bases are TGTGCCAGCAGCTTAGCGGACAGGGTCAGGTCACCCCTCCACTTT. This chain joins TRBV7-9 and TRBJ1-6; TRBD1 aligns across 8 bases. This CDR3 region has 15 residues. V trimming: 0 bases; J trimming: 10 bases; junction bases outside the gene matches: 5. Per the germline V gene, CDR1 is SEHNR and CDR2 is FQNEAQ (reference sequence).

This clonotype has more than one count but fewer than ten. This rearrangement joins TRBV2 to TRBJ1-2, with D unresolved. The CDR3 length is 15 residues. From germline, CDR1 is SNHLY and CDR2 FYNNEI. V was shortened by 3 bases and J by 1 base, with 12 bases between the two germline ends. CDR3 in amino acids: CASSEAQTINYGYTF. CDR3 nucleotide sequence: TGTGCCAGCAGTGAGGCCCAGACGATTAACTATGGCTACACCTTC. The full variable domain, in which reference TRBV2 and TRBJ1-2 provide the parts outside the CDR3, is EPEVTQTPSHQVTQMGQEVILRCVPISNHLYFYWYRQILGQKVEFLVSFYNNEISEKSEIFDDQFSVERPDGSNFTLKIRSTKLEDSAMYFCASSEAQTINYGYTFGSGTRLTVV.

This clonotype was recorded a few times. The chain combines TRBV6-5 with TRBJ2-3; 8 nucleotides agree with TRBD2. The J segment lost 3 bases and the V segment lost 2 bases, leaving 4 bases of the junction unmatched. The CDR3 runs 15 residues. Germline lookup yields CDR1 MNHEY and CDR2 SVGAGI. The CDR3 region has the DNA TGTGCCAGCAGTTACCGGGGGGGGCGAACAGATACGCAGTATTTT. Amino acids: CASSYRGGRTDTQYF.

As regards this clonotype: A much larger clone lies a single base off, so this may be a read error. The chain is built from TRBV25-1 and TRBJ2-1; TRBD2 matches 8 bases. Per germline, CDR1 MGHDK and CDR2 SYGVNS. The length of the CDR3 is 14 residues. The CDR3 is CASAPSGGYNELFF. CDR3 in DNA: TGTGCCAGCGCCCCCAGCGGGGGTTACAATGAGCTGTTCTTC.

A few counts support this clonotype. The genes are TRBV5-5 and TRBJ2-3, with TRBD1 identical over 11 bases. Losses at the gene ends were 4 bases for V and 5 bases for J; bases not matched to a gene: 9. This CDR3 has 16 residues. From germline, CDR1 is SGHKS and CDR2 YYEKEE (reference sequence). CDR3 sequence (DNA): TGTGCCAGCAGCAATACGGGACAGGGGGTGGGAGATACGCAGTATTTT. It specifies CASSNTGQGVGDTQYF.

This clonotype has just a few counts. The chain uses TRBV27 and TRBJ1-6, with D perhaps TRBD1 (6 bases). V lost 4 bases and J 9 bases, leaving 10 bases between the germline ends. CDR1 MNHEY and CDR2 SMNVEV come from the germline V gene (reference sequence). The CDR3 is 13 residues long. CDR3 nucleotides: TGTGCCAGCAGTTCCTGGACAGTTTCACCCCTCCACTTT. It specifies CASSSWTVSPLHF.

This clonotype turned up a few times. The chain links TRBV15 to TRBJ1-3, with D perhaps TRBD1 (5 bases). Germline V gives CDR1 LNHNV, CDR2 YYDKDF (reference sequence). V shed 5 bases and J shed 3 bases, with 14 bases lying between them. The CDR3 consists of 15 residues. In DNA form, the CDR3 reads TGTGCCACCAGCGACCCAACGACAGTTGGAAACACCATATATTTT. Encoded protein: CATSDPTTVGNTIYF. The variable domain in full, with the rest retrieved from reference TRBV15 and TRBJ1-3, is DAMVIQNPRYQVTQFGKPVTLSCSQTLNHNVMYWYQQKSSQAPKLLFHYYDKDFNNEADTPDNFQSRRPNTSFCFLDIRSPGLGDTAMYLCATSDPTTVGNTIYFGEGSWLTVV.

The chain joins TRBV12-3 or TRBV12-4 to TRBJ2-3; 10 nucleotides agree with TRBD2. V was clipped by 5 bases and J by 2 bases; unmatched bases: 7. The CDR3 loop spans 16 amino acids. This CDR3 reads CASSREAGGITDTQYF. The CDR3 DNA follows: TGTGCCAGCAGTCGCGAAGCGGGGGGGATCACAGATACGCAGTATTTT.

This chain uses TRBV19 with TRBJ2-2; TRBD2 agrees at 10 bases. V trimming: 7 bases; J trimming: 5 bases; junction bases outside the gene matches: 10. The CDR3 runs 16 residues. The germline V gene encodes CDR1 LNHDA and CDR2 SQIVND (reference sequence). In DNA, the CDR3 is TGTGCCAGTAAACTAGCGGGACGCTTAGTGACCGGGGAGCTGTTTTTT. Protein: CASKLAGRLVTGELFF. The whole variable domain, remainder taken from reference TRBV19 and TRBJ2-2, is DGGITQSPKYLFRKEGQNVTLSCEQNLNHDAMYWYRQDPGQGLRLIYYSQIVNDFQKGDIAEGYSVSREKKESFPLTVTSAQKNPTAFYLCASKLAGRLVTGELFFGEGSRLTVL.

This clonotype was found many times. J is TRBJ1-2 and V is TRBV7-2; D unclear. The V gene lost 5 bases and the J gene lost 5 bases, with 9 bases spanning the gap. The CDR3 is 12 residues long. Per the germline V gene, CDR1 is SGHTA and CDR2 is FQGNSA. CDR3 loop: CASSAKRYGYTF. In DNA form, the CDR3 reads TGTGCCAGCAGCGCGAAAAGATATGGCTACACCTTC.

The chain carries TRBV24-1 and TRBJ2-1; no definite D call. The germline V gene encodes CDR1 KGHDR and CDR2 SFDVKD. CDR3 size: 13 residues. V was clipped by 2 bases and J by 5 bases, with 6 bases between them. CDR3: CATSDYLNNEQFF. CDR3 nucleotides: TGTGCCACCAGTGATTACCTCAACAATGAGCAGTTCTTC.

This clonotype was recorded many times. J is TRBJ1-2 and V is TRBV15; the D is unclear. Trimming left V 0 bases short and J 8 bases short, with 7 bases between. Per germline, CDR1 LNHNV and CDR2 YYDKDF (reference sequence). The length of the CDR3 is 12 residues. The CDR3 region is CATSRDLSGYTF. In DNA form, the CDR3 reads TGTGCCACCAGCAGAGATCTTAGCGGCTACACCTTC.

The chain uses TRBV6-1 and TRBJ2-7; 11 positions match TRBD2. V shed 5 bases, J shed 0 bases, and the junction held 9 bases outside the gene matches. Germline values: CDR1 MNHNS, CDR2 SASEGT. CDR3 size: 17 residues. In DNA, the CDR3 is TGTGCCAGCAGTCGTACTAGCGGGGGCTCCAGCTCCTACGAGCAGTACTTC. Translated: CASSRTSGGSSSYEQYF.

In its sample, this clonotype was seen a few times. This rearrangement joins TRBV24-1 to TRBJ2-5, with 7 bases aligning to TRBD1. The CDR3 has 14 residues. Germline assignment: CDR1 KGHDR and CDR2 SFDVKD. The V segment lost 6 bases and the J segment 7 bases; nucleotides outside the gene matches: 10. The CDR3 DNA is TGTGCCACCAGTCGAACAGGGGACACCGGGACCCAGTACTTC. Amino acid sequence: CATSRTGDTGTQYF.

This clonotype was counted ten times or more. V is TRBV12-3 or TRBV12-4 and J is TRBJ2-2; D uncertain. V shed 0 bases and J shed 6 bases, with 11 bases lying between them. CDR3 length: 15 amino acids. CDR3 residues: CASSLAPGVPGELFF. DNA of the CDR3: TGTGCCAGCAGTTTAGCGCCTGGGGTCCCCGGGGAGCTGTTTTTT.

Many counts were recorded for this clonotype. The chain links TRBV5-1 to TRBJ2-5, with 7 bases aligning to TRBD1. CDR3 size: 18 residues. V lost 0 bases to trimming and J lost 0 bases; unmatched junction nucleotides: 11. Germline CDR1 reads SGHRS; CDR2 reads YFSETQ. The CDR3 DNA is TGCGCCAGCAGCTTGGGGGGACAGCACGGCTCGTACCAAGAGACCCAGTACTTC. Amino acids: CASSLGGQHGSYQETQYF.

This clonotype was detected a few times. The rearrangement uses TRBV4-1 and TRBJ2-7; TRBD1 matches 10 bases. The V gene end was trimmed by 4 bases and the J gene end by 5 bases; junction bases not matched to a gene: 8. This CDR3 comprises 15 residues. Germline V CDR1 and CDR2: MGHRA, YSYEKL. DNA for the CDR3: TGCGCCAGCAGCCCAGGGACAGGGGTATTCCACGAGCAGTACTTC. Protein product: CASSPGTGVFHEQYF.

The chain joins TRBV15 to TRBJ1-1; TRBD1 might be the D (5 bases). Germline values: CDR1 LNHNV, CDR2 YYDKDF (reference sequence). This CDR3 contains 14 residues. V was pared by 9 bases and J by 5 bases, with 19 bases between. The CDR3 sequence is CATRYGGGRTEAFF. As DNA, the CDR3 is TGTGCCACTAGATACGGGGGAGGAAGGACTGAAGCTTTCTTT.

The chain uses TRBV10-3 and TRBJ1-1, with TRBD1 identical over 8 bases. The CDR3 is made up of 14 amino acids. Germline CDR1 and CDR2: ENHRY and SYGVKD. J was trimmed by 1 base and V by 5 bases; bases with no gene match: 3. The CDR3 loop reads CAISSTGANTEAFF. The CDR3 DNA follows: TGTGCCATCAGTTCGACAGGGGCGAACACTGAAGCTTTCTTT.